This T cell receptor (beta chain) is from a study of T-cell reconstitution after alpha-beta-depleted transplantation in children. The CDR3 covers 14 residues. Germline CDR1 MNHEY, CDR2 SVGAGI. V dropped 2 bases and J dropped 3 bases, with 10 bases sitting between them. Unique molecular identifiers were used in preparing the TCRbeta library. Using its own MiXCR run on the PCR reads, TCRdb lists one record per CDR3 protein. The sample consists of around 380,000 distinct CDR3 sequences, about a tenth of them appearing once. This receptor was taken from a human donor who donated a stem cell graft to a child with acute myeloid leukemia. J is TRBJ2-5 and V is TRBV6-5; no clear D gene. The source was PBMCs from the stem cell graft donor, collected from the stem cell graft. CDR3 in DNA: TGTGCCAGCAGTTACGTCCCTGGAAAAGAGACCCAGTACTTC. This translates into CASSYVPGKETQYF.